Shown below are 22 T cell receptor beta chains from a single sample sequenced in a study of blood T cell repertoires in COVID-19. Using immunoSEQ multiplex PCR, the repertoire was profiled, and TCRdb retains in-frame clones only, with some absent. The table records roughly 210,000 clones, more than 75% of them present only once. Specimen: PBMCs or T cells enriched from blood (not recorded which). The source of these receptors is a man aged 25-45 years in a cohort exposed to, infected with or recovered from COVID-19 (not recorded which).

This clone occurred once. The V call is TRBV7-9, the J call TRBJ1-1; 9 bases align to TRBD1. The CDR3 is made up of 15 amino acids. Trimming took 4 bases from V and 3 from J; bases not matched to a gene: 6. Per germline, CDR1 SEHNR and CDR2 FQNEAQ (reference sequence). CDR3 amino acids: CASSSEDRGDTEAFF. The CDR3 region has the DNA TGTGCCAGCAGCTCCGAGGACAGGGGAGACACTGAAGCTTTCTTT. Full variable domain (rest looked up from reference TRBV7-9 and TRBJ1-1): DTGVSQNPRHKITKRGQNVTFRCDPISEHNRLYWYRQTLGQGPEFLTYFQNEAQLEKSRLLSDRFSAERPKGSFSTLEIQRTEQGDSAMYLCASSSEDRGDTEAFFGQGTRLTVV.

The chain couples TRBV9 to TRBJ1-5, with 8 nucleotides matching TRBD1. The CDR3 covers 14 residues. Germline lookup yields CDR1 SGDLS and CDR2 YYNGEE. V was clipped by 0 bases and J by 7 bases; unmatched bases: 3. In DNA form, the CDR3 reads TGTGCCAGCAGCGTAGGGGCAGGGGGCCAGCCCCAGCATTTT. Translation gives CASSVGAGGQPQHF.

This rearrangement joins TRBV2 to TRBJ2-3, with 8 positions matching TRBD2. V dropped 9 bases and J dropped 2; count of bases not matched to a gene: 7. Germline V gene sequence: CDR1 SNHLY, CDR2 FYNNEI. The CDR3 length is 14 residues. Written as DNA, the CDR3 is TGTGCCAGTCGAACTAGCGGTAACACAGATACGCAGTATTTT. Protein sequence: CASRTSGNTDTQYF.

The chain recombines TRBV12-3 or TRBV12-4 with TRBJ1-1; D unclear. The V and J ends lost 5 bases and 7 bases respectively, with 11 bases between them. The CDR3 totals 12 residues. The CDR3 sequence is CASSISALEAFF. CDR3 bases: TGTGCCAGCAGTATTAGCGCGCTTGAAGCTTTCTTT.

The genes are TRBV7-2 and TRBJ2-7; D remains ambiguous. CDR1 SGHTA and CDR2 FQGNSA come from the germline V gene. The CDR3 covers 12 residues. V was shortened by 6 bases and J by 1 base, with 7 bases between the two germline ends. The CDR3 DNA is TGTGCCAGCAGTAAGCTGTCCTACGAGCAGTACTTC. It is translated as CASSKLSYEQYF.

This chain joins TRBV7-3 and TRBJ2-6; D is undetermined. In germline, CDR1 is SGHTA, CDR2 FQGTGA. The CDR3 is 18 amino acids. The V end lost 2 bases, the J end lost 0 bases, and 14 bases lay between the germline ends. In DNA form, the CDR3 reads TGTGCCAGCAGCTTACGAAACCCCAGATCCTCTGGGGCCAACGTCCTGACTTTC. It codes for CASSLRNPRSSGANVLTF.

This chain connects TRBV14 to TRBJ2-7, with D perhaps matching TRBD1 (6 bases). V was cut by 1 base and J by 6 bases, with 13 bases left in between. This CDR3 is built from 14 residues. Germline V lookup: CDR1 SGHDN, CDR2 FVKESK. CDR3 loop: CASSQAQGLFEQYF. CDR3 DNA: TGTGCCAGCAGCCAAGCGCAGGGGTTGTTCGAGCAGTACTTC.

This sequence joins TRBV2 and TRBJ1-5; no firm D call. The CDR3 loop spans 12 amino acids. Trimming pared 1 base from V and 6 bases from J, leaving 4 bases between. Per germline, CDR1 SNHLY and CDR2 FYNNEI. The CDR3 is CASSEVGQPQHF. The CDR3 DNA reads TGTGCCAGCAGTGAAGTCGGTCAGCCCCAGCATTTT.

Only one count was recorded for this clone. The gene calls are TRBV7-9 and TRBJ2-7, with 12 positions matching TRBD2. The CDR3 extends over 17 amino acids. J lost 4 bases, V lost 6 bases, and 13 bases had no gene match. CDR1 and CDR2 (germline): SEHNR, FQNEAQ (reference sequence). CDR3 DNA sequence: TGTGCCAGCAGTACTCCGAACCTAGCGGGAGGGCATTACGAGCAGTACTTC. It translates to CASSTPNLAGGHYEQYF. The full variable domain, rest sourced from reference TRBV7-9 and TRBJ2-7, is DTGVSQNPRHKITKRGQNVTFRCDPISEHNRLYWYRQTLGQGPEFLTYFQNEAQLEKSRLLSDRFSAERPKGSFSTLEIQRTEQGDSAMYLCASSTPNLAGGHYEQYFGPGTRLTVT.

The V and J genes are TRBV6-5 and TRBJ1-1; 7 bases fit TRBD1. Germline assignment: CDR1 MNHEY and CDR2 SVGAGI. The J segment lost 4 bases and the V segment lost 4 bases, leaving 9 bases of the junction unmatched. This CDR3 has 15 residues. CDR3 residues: CASSFTGAWGTEAFF. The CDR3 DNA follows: TGTGCCAGCAGTTTCACAGGGGCCTGGGGCACTGAAGCTTTCTTT.

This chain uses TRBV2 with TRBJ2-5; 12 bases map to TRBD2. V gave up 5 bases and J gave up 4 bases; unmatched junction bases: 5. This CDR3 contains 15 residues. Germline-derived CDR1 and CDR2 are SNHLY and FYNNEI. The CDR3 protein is CASSLTSGSLETQYF. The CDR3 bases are TGTGCCAGCAGTTTGACTAGCGGGAGTCTAGAGACCCAGTACTTC.

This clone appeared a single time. The CDR3 here is CASSFGSALAKNIQYF. CDR3 nucleotide sequence: TGTGCCAGCAGTTTCGGTTCTGCCCTAGCCAAAAACATTCAGTACTTC. The rearrangement links TRBV27 to TRBJ2-4; D remains ambiguous. Germline V gene sequence: CDR1 MNHEY, CDR2 SMNVEV (reference sequence). Trimming cost V 3 bases and J 0 bases, with 12 bases left between them. This CDR3 contains 16 residues.

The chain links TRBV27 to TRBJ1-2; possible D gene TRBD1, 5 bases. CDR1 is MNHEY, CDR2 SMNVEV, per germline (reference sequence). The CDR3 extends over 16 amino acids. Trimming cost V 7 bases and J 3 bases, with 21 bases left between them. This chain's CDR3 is CASTPAGRGLDYGYTF. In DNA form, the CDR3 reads TGTGCCAGCACCCCTGCGGGGAGGGGTTTAGACTATGGCTACACCTTC.

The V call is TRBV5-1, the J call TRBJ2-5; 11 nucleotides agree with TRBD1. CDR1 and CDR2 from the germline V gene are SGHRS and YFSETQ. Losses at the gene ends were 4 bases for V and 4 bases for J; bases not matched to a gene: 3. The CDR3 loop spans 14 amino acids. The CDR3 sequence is CASSRGQGVETQYF. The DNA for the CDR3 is TGCGCCAGCAGCAGGGGACAGGGGGTAGAGACCCAGTACTTC.

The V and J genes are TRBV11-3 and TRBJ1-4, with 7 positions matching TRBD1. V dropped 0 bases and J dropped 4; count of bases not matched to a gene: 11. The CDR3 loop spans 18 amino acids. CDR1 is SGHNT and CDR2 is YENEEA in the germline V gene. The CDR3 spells CASSLDREEGAGNEKLFF. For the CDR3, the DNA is TGTGCCAGCAGCTTAGATCGGGAAGAGGGGGCCGGTAATGAAAAACTGTTTTTT. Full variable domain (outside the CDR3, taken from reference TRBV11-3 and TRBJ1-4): EAGVVQSPRYKIIEKKQPVAFWCNPISGHNTLYWYLQNLGQGPELLIRYENEEAVDDSQLPKDRFSAERLKGVDSTLKIQPAELGDSAVYLCASSLDREEGAGNEKLFFGSGTQLSVL.

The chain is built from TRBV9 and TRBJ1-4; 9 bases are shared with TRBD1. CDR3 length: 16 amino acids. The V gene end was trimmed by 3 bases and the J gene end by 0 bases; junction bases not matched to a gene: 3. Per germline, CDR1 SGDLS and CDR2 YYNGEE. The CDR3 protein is CASSGQGVATNEKLFF. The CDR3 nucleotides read TGTGCCAGCAGCGGACAGGGGGTGGCAACTAATGAAAAACTGTTTTTT.

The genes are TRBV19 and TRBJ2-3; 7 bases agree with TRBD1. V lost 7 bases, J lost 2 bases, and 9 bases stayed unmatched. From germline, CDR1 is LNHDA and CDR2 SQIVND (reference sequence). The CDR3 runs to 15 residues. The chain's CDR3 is CASTLAGGITDTQYF. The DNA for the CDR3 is TGTGCCAGTACCCTGGCAGGGGGAATCACAGATACGCAGTATTTT. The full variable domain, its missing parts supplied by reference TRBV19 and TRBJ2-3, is DGGITQSPKYLFRKEGQNVTLSCEQNLNHDAMYWYRQDPGQGLRLIYYSQIVNDFQKGDIAEGYSVSREKKESFPLTVTSAQKNPTAFYLCASTLAGGITDTQYFGPGTRLTVL.

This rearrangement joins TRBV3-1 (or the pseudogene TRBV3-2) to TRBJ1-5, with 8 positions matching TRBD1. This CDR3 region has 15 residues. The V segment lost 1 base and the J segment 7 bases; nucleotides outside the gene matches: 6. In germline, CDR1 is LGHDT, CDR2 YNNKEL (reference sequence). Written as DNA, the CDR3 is TGTGCCAGCAGCCAAGGGACAGGGTATAACCAGCCCCAGCATTTT. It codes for CASSQGTGYNQPQHF.

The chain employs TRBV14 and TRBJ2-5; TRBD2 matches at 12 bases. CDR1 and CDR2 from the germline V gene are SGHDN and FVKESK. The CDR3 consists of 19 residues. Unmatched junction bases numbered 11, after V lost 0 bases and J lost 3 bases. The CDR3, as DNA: TGTGCCAGCAGCCAAGAGATGTCGGCTAGCGGGAGGGCCGAAGAGACCCAGTACTTC. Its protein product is CASSQEMSASGRAEETQYF.

CDR3 DNA sequence: TGTGCCAGCAGTCTCTCTAGCGCCCGAGCTGGTGGTGAGCAGTTCTTC. Its protein product is CASSLSSARAGGEQFF. V and J are TRBV7-2 and TRBJ2-1; possibly TRBD2 for D (6 bases). The germline V gene encodes CDR1 SGHTA and CDR2 FQGNSA. V was clipped by 6 bases and J by 9 bases, with 24 bases between them. This CDR3 has 16 amino acids.

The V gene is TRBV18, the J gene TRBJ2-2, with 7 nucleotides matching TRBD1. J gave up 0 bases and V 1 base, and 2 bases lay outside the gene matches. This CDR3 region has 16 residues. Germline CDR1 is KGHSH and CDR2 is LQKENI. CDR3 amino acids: CASSPLGTANTGELFF. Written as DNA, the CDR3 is TGTGCCAGCTCACCACTCGGGACAGCGAACACCGGGGAGCTGTTTTTT. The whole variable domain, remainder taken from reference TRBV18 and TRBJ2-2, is NAGVMQNPRHLVRRRGQEARLRCSPMKGHSHVYWYRQLPEEGLKFMVYLQKENIIDESGMPKERFSAEFPKEGPSILRIQQVVRGDSAAYFCASSPLGTANTGELFFGEGSRLTVL.

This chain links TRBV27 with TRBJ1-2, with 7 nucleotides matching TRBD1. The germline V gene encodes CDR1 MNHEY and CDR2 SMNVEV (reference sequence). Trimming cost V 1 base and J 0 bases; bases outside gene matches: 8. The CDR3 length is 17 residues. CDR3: CASSLLGGGTANYGYTF. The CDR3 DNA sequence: TGTGCCAGCAGTTTATTAGGGGGCGGGACAGCTAACTATGGCTACACCTTC.